The rows below give T cell receptor beta chains drawn from one sample of a study of human T cells and chemical hapten exposure. From the RACE reads, TCRdb called clonotypes with MiXCR, one entry per CDR3 protein. This table has 90,000 or so distinct CDR3 sequences, approximately 9% appearing once. Material: whole blood, obtained in connection with sensitization to the hapten diphenylcyclopropenone (DPC). These receptors originate from a man aged 40-55 years with alopecia areata. Some clones in this sample may be carry-over from other donors' samples. The CDR3 runs from the conserved cysteine through the conserved F or W. A D gene is named only where the DNA matches it firmly. Size tells how often a clone was seen (once, few, many) or the class of an expanded clone, and some rows leave it out.

d_gene	abundance	v_gene	j_gene	CDR3nt	CDR3aa
.	.	TRBV20-1	TRBJ2-7	TGCAGTCCTACCGAGGGGAACTTCTACGAGCAGTACTTC	CSPTEGNFYEQYF
.	few	TRBV6-5	TRBJ2-1	TGTGCCAGCAGTTACTCAAGGACGCGAGATGAGCAGTTCTTC	CASSYSRTRDEQFF
TRBD2	many	TRBV7-2	TRBJ2-5	TGTGCCAGCAGCTTAATGGGGGGGCAAGAGACCCAGTACTTC	CASSLMGGQETQYF
.	many	TRBV29-1	TRBJ1-1	TGCAGCGTTCAACGGACAGTGAGGAACACTGAAGCTTTCTTT	CSVQRTVRNTEAFF
.	many	TRBV12-5	TRBJ1-1	TGTGCTAGTGGTTTGGTACAGGCAGGGGTGGAAGCTTTCTTT	CASGLVQAGVEAFF
.	many	TRBV27	TRBJ2-7	TGTGCCAGCTCCCGTCGGGCGCTCATCTACGAGCAGTACTTC	CASSRRALIYEQYF
.	.	TRBV7-9	TRBJ2-7	TGTGCCAGCAGCTTAGTTCTTGGGACCGAGCAGTACTTC	CASSLVLGTEQYF
.	.	TRBV9	TRBJ2-7	TGTGCCAGCAGCGTAGGACCGGGGGCCTACGAGCAGTACTTC	CASSVGPGAYEQYF
TRBD1	.	TRBV29-1	TRBJ2-1	TGCAGCGCAAAACAGGGGTTCGGAGACTATAGGAATGAGCAGTTCTTC	CSAKQGFGDYRNEQFF
TRBD2	few	TRBV4-2	TRBJ2-3	TGTGCCAGCAAAGCGGGGCAAGGGCCAGATACGCAGTATTTT	CASKAGQGPDTQYF
.	.	TRBV28	TRBJ1-6	TGTGCCAGCAGTTTAGGATTAAATAATTCACCCCTCCACTTT	CASSLGLNNSPLHF
.	many	TRBV20-1	TRBJ1-1	TGCAGTGCGCCCTCGGGAGGCCTGAACACTGAAGCTTTCTTT	CSAPSGGLNTEAFF
.	.	TRBV6-6	TRBJ2-3	TGTGCCAGCAGCCGTATAGATACGCAGTATTTT	CASSRIDTQYF
.	many	TRBV2	TRBJ2-7	TGTGCCAGCAGTGTCTTCGGTGACAGCAACGAGCAGTACTTC	CASSVFGDSNEQYF
TRBD1	many	TRBV4-1	TRBJ2-1	TGCGCCAGCAGGGACAGGGGAGGTCACAATGAGCAGTTCTTC	CASRDRGGHNEQFF
.	.	TRBV9	TRBJ1-1	TGTGCCAGCAGCGTAGGTAGTGGGATGAACACTGAAGCTTTCTTT	CASSVGSGMNTEAFF
.	many	TRBV7-2	TRBJ1-1	TGTGCCAGCAGCTTAGCGAACAGAAACACTGAAGCTTTCTTT	CASSLANRNTEAFF
.	many	TRBV2	TRBJ1-4	TGTGCCCTCACGGGGCTAACTAATGAAAAACTGTTTTTT	CALTGLTNEKLFF
TRBD2	few	TRBV7-8	TRBJ2-1	TGTGCCAGCAGCTCCTTCCGACTAGCCGTCGCGTATTCTGAGCAGTTCTTC	CASSSFRLAVAYSEQFF
TRBD1	few	TRBV14	TRBJ1-1	TGTGCCAGCAGCCCTCCGACAGGGATATACGGCACTGAAGCTTTCTTT	CASSPPTGIYGTEAFF
TRBD2	.	TRBV30	TRBJ2-7	TGTGCCTGGAGGTACGGGACTAGCGCCGCCTACGAGCAGTACTTC	CAWRYGTSAAYEQYF
TRBD1	.	TRBV5-1	TRBJ2-6	TGCGCCAGCAGCTTCCGGGACAGGCCCTCTGGGGCCAACGTCCTGACTTTC	CASSFRDRPSGANVLTF
.	few	TRBV7-9	TRBJ2-4	TGTGCCAGCAGCTCAGGCTTAACGGGTCAGAAAAACATTCAGTACTTC	CASSSGLTGQKNIQYF
TRBD2	few	TRBV11-3	TRBJ2-3	TGTGCCAGCAGCTTTACTAGCGGTAGCACAGATACGCAGTATTTT	CASSFTSGSTDTQYF
TRBD2	many	TRBV18	TRBJ2-5	TGTGCCAGCTCACCTCTAGCGGGAGGGAGCTACCAAGAGACCCAGTACTTC	CASSPLAGGSYQETQYF
.	few	TRBV7-9	TRBJ2-3	TGTGCCAGCAGCTCCCCCCAAGGGGCGCGCACTGGGTATTTT	CASSSPQGARTGYF
.	.	TRBV14	TRBJ2-2	TGTGCCAGCAGCCAAGATCATAACACCGGGGAGCTGTTTTTT	CASSQDHNTGELFF
.	many	TRBV4-3	TRBJ1-3	TGCGCCAGCAGCCAAGAAACGACAGGCGTCACCATATATTTT	CASSQETTGVTIYF
.	few	TRBV5-4	TRBJ2-5	TGTGCCAGCAGCTATTACAGCGGGACCCAGTACTTC	CASSYYSGTQYF
.	many	TRBV7-9	TRBJ2-5	TGTGCCAGCAGCTCTGGACGCGACCAAGAGACCCAGTACTTC	CASSSGRDQETQYF
.	many	TRBV6-6	TRBJ2-1	TGTGCCAGTGTCCGAATTTGGGCCAATGAGCAGTTCTTC	CASVRIWANEQFF
.	many	TRBV5-4	TRBJ1-4	TGTGCCAGCAGCTCGAACTTTGCGGGGCCGAGTGGTGAAAAACTGTTTTTT	CASSSNFAGPSGEKLFF
.	many	TRBV14	TRBJ1-4	TGTGCCAGCAGCCCCCTGGGAGGAAATGAAAAACTGTTTTTT	CASSPLGGNEKLFF
TRBD2	.	TRBV7-2	TRBJ2-3	TGTGCCAGCAGCTTAGCGCCTAGCGGGAGTCGGAAGGTGTTT	CASSLAPSGSRKVF
TRBD2	many	TRBV6-2/TRBV6-3	TRBJ2-3	TGTGCCAGCAGTTACGTTAGCGGGAGGGGAACAGATACGCAGTATTTT	CASSYVSGRGTDTQYF
.	many	TRBV5-4	TRBJ1-4	TGTGCCAGCAGCTTGGCGGGGTCGGGTGAAAAACTGTTTTTT	CASSLAGSGEKLFF
.	many	TRBV5-1	TRBJ2-5	TGCGCCAGCAGCTTGCGCACTAATCAAGAGACCCAGTACTTC	CASSLRTNQETQYF
.	many	TRBV29-1	TRBJ2-1	TGCAGCGTCGGTTACCAGGGCCCAGTAAGCCATGAGCAGTTCTTC	CSVGYQGPVSHEQFF
.	many	TRBV21-1	TRBJ2-1	TGTGCCAGCAGCAAGGACAGGGGGATGAATGAGCAGTTCTTC	CASSKDRGMNEQFF
.	.	TRBV5-1	TRBJ2-5	TGCGCCAGCACCGAGGAGGAGACCCAGTACTTC	CASTEEETQYF
.	few	TRBV6-6	TRBJ2-7	TGTGCCAGCAGTGTCAAGGGGTACGAGCAGTACTTC	CASSVKGYEQYF
.	.	TRBV19	TRBJ2-4	TGTGCCAGTCAATTAGACGGGGGTAACATTCAGTACTTC	CASQLDGGNIQYF
TRBD1	few	TRBV16	TRBJ2-7	TGTGCCAGCAGCCGAGGACAGGGGGCAGCCTACGAGCAGTACTTC	CASSRGQGAAYEQYF
.	few	TRBV20-1	TRBJ2-1	TGCAGTGCTAGAGATCTTAAGGGGTTAGCGGCATGGAGCTCCTACAATGAGCAGTTCTTC	CSARDLKGLAAWSSYNEQFF
.	.	TRBV5-1	TRBJ2-7	TGCGCCAGCAGCTTGGAACAAGCGAGTGACGAGCAGTACTTC	CASSLEQASDEQYF
.	few	TRBV5-1	TRBJ2-2	TGCGCCAGCAGCCTTTGGGCTGACAACACCGGGGAGCTGTTTTTT	CASSLWADNTGELFF
TRBD2	.	TRBV7-2	TRBJ2-1	TGTGCCAGCAGCTTAGCACTAGCGGGACGCAATGAGCAGTTCTTC	CASSLALAGRNEQFF
TRBD2	many	TRBV20-1	TRBJ2-3	TGCAGTGCAATGAAAACTAGCGTTAGCACAGATACGCAGTATTTT	CSAMKTSVSTDTQYF
.	many	TRBV30	TRBJ2-7	TGTGCCTGGGCCCCAGACCTCAGCGGCGAGCAGTACTTC	CAWAPDLSGEQYF
.	few	TRBV6-1	TRBJ1-6	TGTGCCAGCAGTGAGGGAGTGGGGTCCGCTAATTCACCCCTCCACTTT	CASSEGVGSANSPLHF
.	few	TRBV7-2	TRBJ2-1	TGTGCCAGCACCCGACCAGGACTGAGTGTTCAAGATGAGCAGTTCTTC	CASTRPGLSVQDEQFF
.	few	TRBV6-5	TRBJ1-3	TGTGCCAGCAGTTACTTAGGACAGTTTGGAAACACCATATATTTT	CASSYLGQFGNTIYF
.	many	TRBV9	TRBJ2-7	TGTGCCAGCAGCGTAGACGTGGGATCCGAGCAGTACTTC	CASSVDVGSEQYF
.	.	TRBV9	TRBJ2-2	TGTGCCAGCAGCGTAGGTATCGGGGAGCTGTTTTTT	CASSVGIGELFF
TRBD1	.	TRBV7-9	TRBJ2-7	TGTGCCAGCACCGCGACAGGGCCCCGCTCCTACGAGCAGTACTTC	CASTATGPRSYEQYF
TRBD1	many	TRBV29-1	TRBJ2-3	TGCAGCGTTGAAGAAACAGGGGTGCAGTATTTT	CSVEETGVQYF
.	.	TRBV5-4	TRBJ1-4	TGTGCCAGCAGCTTGGACGGGGGCTCCTCTAATGAAAAACTGTTTTTT	CASSLDGGSSNEKLFF
.	few	TRBV20-1	TRBJ1-5	TGCAGTGCTAGTGGCGGATACAATCAGCCCCAGCATTTT	CSASGGYNQPQHF
.	many	TRBV7-8	TRBJ2-1	TGTGCCAGCAGCCCCTCGGGCGGGACGTACAATGAGCAGTTCTTC	CASSPSGGTYNEQFF
.	.	TRBV5-1	TRBJ2-6	TGCGCCAGCAGCTTGGGGAGGTCTGGGGCCAACGTCCTGACTTTC	CASSLGRSGANVLTF